The 14 T cell receptor beta chains reported below all come from one sample, sequenced in a study of PD-1 blockade in classical Hodgkin lymphoma. Here immunoSEQ multiplex PCR was the method, and the copy in TCRdb shows in-frame clones only, minus some. The table lists about 27,000 clones, approximately 85% of them singletons. The time point here: cycle 4 day 1 (C4D1), after 6 weeks of nivolumab. Every single patient, without exception, relapsed after autologous stem cell transplantation, and brentuximab vedotin exposure varied. The authors purified CD4+ T cells from thawed PBMCs by magnetic negative selection. The sequenced sample was CD4+ T cells from blood, obtained before the fourth cycle of nivolumab. The receptors were gathered from a human donor with classical Hodgkin lymphoma.

V gene TRBV27 combines with J gene TRBJ2-3; possibly TRBD2 for D (6 bases). Germline CDR1 MNHEY, CDR2 SMNVEV (reference sequence). This CDR3 has 16 residues. Trimming removed 5 bases from V and 6 bases from J, with 21 bases in between. The CDR3 nucleotides read TGTGCCAGCAGTGCCCGATCTAGGGGAGGTGTGGATACGCAGTATTTT. This gives the protein CASSARSRGGVDTQYF.

This chain links TRBV5-4 with TRBJ2-1, with D perhaps matching TRBD2 (5 bases). From germline, CDR1 is SGHNT and CDR2 YYREEE (reference sequence). Deletions cut 0 bases from V and 8 bases from J, with 9 bases between. The CDR3 runs to 13 residues. This chain's CDR3 is CASSLGFGDEQFF. The CDR3 DNA reads as TGTGCCAGCAGCTTGGGATTCGGGGATGAGCAGTTCTTC.

Written as DNA, the CDR3 is TGTGCCAGCAGTCCGGAGGGCGTCACTGAAGCTTTCTTT. Amino acid sequence: CASSPEGVTEAFF. The gene calls are TRBV2 and TRBJ1-1; D is uncertain. The CDR3 covers 13 residues. The germline gives CDR1 SNHLY, CDR2 FYNNEI. With 5 bases removed from V and 4 bases from J, the gap between germline ends came to 11 bases.

This sequence joins TRBV6-1 and TRBJ1-1; D is perhaps TRBD1 (5 bases). The CDR3 loop spans 13 amino acids. The V and J ends lost 4 bases and 4 bases respectively, with 10 bases between them. The germline V gene has CDR1 MNHNS and CDR2 SASEGT. The DNA of the CDR3 is TGTGCCAGCAGTGCGGGACGCGGCACTGAAGCTTTCTTT. The encoded protein is CASSAGRGTEAFF.

The chain has TRBV6-1 and TRBJ2-4, with 8 bases aligning to TRBD1. Unmatched junction bases numbered 7, after V lost 3 bases and J lost 0 bases. This CDR3 is 17 amino acids long. Looked up from germline, CDR1 is MNHNS and CDR2 is SASEGT. The CDR3 nucleotides read TGTGCCAGCAGTGACCGGACAGGGAAAATAGCCAAAAACATTCAGTACTTC. Its protein is CASSDRTGKIAKNIQYF.

The chain uses TRBV29-1 and TRBJ1-2; no clear D. CDR1 is SQVTM, CDR2 ANQGSEA, per germline. The CDR3 has 8 amino acids. The ends were cut back, 6 bases at V and 8 bases at J, with 4 bases in the middle. CDR3 loop: CSVDGYTF. The CDR3 coding sequence is TGCAGCGTAGACGGCTACACCTTC. Looking up the rest from reference TRBV29-1 and TRBJ1-2 gives the full variable domain: SAVISQKPSRDICQRGTSLTIQCQVDSQVTMMFWYRQQPGQSLTLIATANQGSEATYESGFVIDKFPISRPNLTFSTLTVSNMSPEDSSIYLCSVDGYTFGSGTRLTVV.

The V call is TRBV2, the J call TRBJ2-1; TRBD1 might be the D (6 bases). This CDR3 spans 17 amino acids. Germline V CDR1 and CDR2: SNHLY, FYNNEI. Deletions cut 5 bases from V and 0 bases from J, with 17 bases between. This CDR3 is CASSPDRFYGSYNEQFF. The CDR3 DNA reads TGTGCCAGCAGTCCGGACAGATTTTATGGCTCCTACAATGAGCAGTTCTTC.

This chain uses TRBV19 with TRBJ1-3; a possible D gene is TRBD1 (5 bases). The germline gives CDR1 LNHDA, CDR2 SQIVND (reference sequence). The CDR3 consists of 13 residues. Trimming pared 4 bases from V and 13 bases from J, leaving 17 bases between. The CDR3 loop is CASSRDGVVGIYF. The DNA of the CDR3 is TGTGCCAGTAGTAGGGACGGTGTCGTTGGGATATATTTT.

This chain joins TRBV18 and TRBJ2-5; D possibly corresponds to TRBD2 (5 bases). V lost 5 bases and J lost 2, with 9 bases in between. Germline assignment: CDR1 KGHSH and CDR2 LQKENI. CDR3 size: 13 residues. The CDR3 reads CASSSDLQETQYF. The CDR3 DNA sequence: TGTGCCAGCTCATCGGACTTACAAGAGACCCAGTACTTC.

This sequence joins TRBV7-9 and TRBJ2-5, with D possibly TRBD1 on 6 matching bases. CDR3 size: 15 residues. With 3 bases removed from V and 2 bases from J, the gap between germline ends came to 13 bases. Germline V gene lookup returns CDR1 SEHNR and CDR2 FQNEAQ (reference sequence). The CDR3 DNA sequence: TGTGCCAGCAGCTTGGGCAGGGGTCCTCAAGAGACCCAGTACTTC. It yields the protein CASSLGRGPQETQYF.

The V call is TRBV7-2, the J call TRBJ2-7, with 10 bases lining up with TRBD2. V lost 3 bases and J lost 0; bases outside the gene matches: 5. This CDR3 has 16 amino acids. CDR1 is SGHTA, CDR2 FQGNSA, per germline. The CDR3 spells CASSLRSGGGSYEQYF. The CDR3, as DNA: TGTGCCAGCAGCTTGAGAAGCGGGGGGGGCTCCTACGAGCAGTACTTC.

The V and J genes are TRBV2 and TRBJ2-7; D call uncertain. This CDR3 is built from 15 residues. V gave up 2 bases and J gave up 1 base, with 12 bases separating them. The germline V gene has CDR1 SNHLY and CDR2 FYNNEI. The CDR3 coding sequence is TGTGCCAGCAGTGAACTGGAACCCCTTTCCTACGAGCAGTACTTC. Its translation: CASSELEPLSYEQYF.

The chain employs TRBV29-1 and TRBJ2-5, with D possibly being TRBD2 (7 bases). Trimming took off 2 bases at V and 2 bases at J, with 12 bases between the two ends. In germline, CDR1 is SQVTM, CDR2 ANQGSEA. There are 14 residues in the CDR3. The DNA of the CDR3 is TGCAGCGTTGAACGGGGGGCGGGGCAAGAGACCCAGTACTTC. This gives the protein CSVERGAGQETQYF.

This clone was found a few times. The chain couples TRBV5-4 to TRBJ1-2; a possible D gene is TRBD1 (5 bases). CDR1 is SGHNT, CDR2 YYREEE, per germline (reference sequence). Trimming stripped 3 bases from V and 8 bases from J, with 14 bases between. This CDR3 contains 13 residues. CDR3 sequence: CASSSWGTSGYTF. The CDR3 bases are TGTGCCAGCAGCTCCTGGGGGACCTCGGGCTACACCTTC.